This T cell receptor (beta chain) was recovered during a study of graft-versus-host responses after intestinal transplantation. Findings and caveats of the study: Where graft-donor T cell macrochimerism was present, patients had high graft-versus-host to host-versus-graft clonal ratios in allografts. GvH clones turned up in recipient marrow; some had shown up first in ileum or blood.

TCRdb's table, derived via immunoSEQ multiplex PCR, lists solely in-frame clones and lacks some. The data hold more than 65,000 clones, with about 90% observed a single time. In regard to this clone: Its specificity is unknown.

V shed 3 bases and J shed 6 bases, with 15 bases lying between them. The CDR3 is 14 residues long. Germline CDR1 and CDR2: SGHDT and YYEEEE. The sequenced sample was unstimulated CD8+ T cells sorted from spleen or lymph node cells, obtained before intestinal transplant. The receptor was isolated from a human donor who received an intestinal transplant. The chain links TRBV5-6 to TRBJ1-1; weak D call: TRBD1 (5 bases). CDR3 in DNA: TGTGCCAGCAGCTCCGCCGGAGGGGTCGCTGAAGCTTTCTTT. Its protein product is CASSSAGGVAEAFF.